The rows below give T cell receptor beta chains drawn from one sample of a study of T cell responses to AZD1222 COVID-19 vaccine. TCRdb keeps only in-frame clones here, not all; method: immunoSEQ multiplex PCR. The data contain about 110,000 clones, around 96% of them seen just once; the ten biggest clones take up approximately 2.2%. Source: peripheral blood, taken on day 0 of AZD1222 vaccination. Receptor source: an adult in good health. CDR3s include the opening cysteine and the closing phenylalanine or tryptophan. D genes are given only for firm matches. A row's size may be missing; if present it is once, few, many or a size class.

TGTGCCAGCAGCTTGACGGGACGGAACCATCAGCCCCAGCATTTT	CASSLTGRNHQPQHF	-	-	TRBJ1-5	TRBV5-5
TGTGCCAGCAGCCCGGACAGGGAGACTGAAGCTTTCTTT	CASSPDRETEAFF	TRBD1	-	TRBJ1-1	TRBV11-2
TGTGCCAGCAGCCATCAGACAGACACTGAAGCTTTCTTT	CASSHQTDTEAFF	-	-	TRBJ1-1	TRBV11-3
TGTGCCAGCTCACCTGCAGGGGTGAACACTGAAGCTTTCTTT	CASSPAGVNTEAFF	-	-	TRBJ1-1	TRBV18
TGTGCCAGCAGTGAGAGCTCCTATAATTCACCCCTCCACTTT	CASSESSYNSPLHF	-	few	TRBJ1-6	TRBV28
TGTGCCAGCAGCTTAGTACGGGGGAGCTCCTACAATGAGCAGTTCTTC	CASSLVRGSSYNEQFF	-	-	TRBJ2-1	TRBV7-8
TGTGCCAGCAGTTACTCGTTTCAGGGGCTCTACGAGCAGTACTTC	CASSYSFQGLYEQYF	-	once	TRBJ2-7	TRBV6-5
TGCAGCTTCGGACAGGGAAACACTGAAGCTTTCTTT	CSFGQGNTEAFF	TRBD1	-	TRBJ1-1	TRBV29-1
TGCGCCAGCAGCCAAGAAGGGATAGGGGCGTACACTGAAGCTTTCTTT	CASSQEGIGAYTEAFF	-	-	TRBJ1-1	TRBV4-3
TGTGCCAGTAGTTTAGAGGACAGGGTAACTCAGCCCCAGCATTTT	CASSLEDRVTQPQHF	TRBD1	-	TRBJ1-5	TRBV19
TGTGCCAGCAGCTTAACTCCCAGGTCTTTAGGCTACACCTTC	CASSLTPRSLGYTF	-	-	TRBJ1-2	TRBV7-3
TGTGCCAGCAGTGAGCCGACAGGGGGCTATGAGACTGAAGCTTTCTTT	CASSEPTGGYETEAFF	TRBD1	-	TRBJ1-1	TRBV6-2/TRBV6-3
TGTGCCAGTAGTCCAGGGACCTACGAGCAGTACTTC	CASSPGTYEQYF	-	-	TRBJ2-7	TRBV19
TGTGCCAGCAGCCCTCAGGGGGCTAGCACAGATACGCAGTATTTT	CASSPQGASTDTQYF	TRBD1	few	TRBJ2-3	TRBV7-2
TGTGCCAGCAGCTTAGCTACAGGGTGGGGTGAAAAACTGTTTTTT	CASSLATGWGEKLFF	-	-	TRBJ1-4	TRBV7-9
TGTGCCAGCAGCCAGACAGAAGCCACCTTCTGCGAGGGGACAGATAGATTATTTAACTATGGCTACACCTTC	CASSQTEATFCEGTDRLFNYGYTF	TRBD1	-	TRBJ1-2	TRBV3-1/TRBV3-2
TGCGCCAGCAGCTTGGTGTCGGGGAATCTAGATGGCTACACCTTC	CASSLVSGNLDGYTF	-	-	TRBJ1-2	TRBV5-1
TGTGCCAGCACGCCAACAGGGGGCAACTATGGCTACACCTTC	CASTPTGGNYGYTF	TRBD1	-	TRBJ1-2	TRBV7-2
TGTGCCAGCAGCTACGGGACGGTCGCTGGCTACACCTTC	CASSYGTVAGYTF	-	once	TRBJ1-2	TRBV5-6
TGTGCCACCAGCAGCGGGGTATCCGATGGCTACACCTTC	CATSSGVSDGYTF	-	-	TRBJ1-2	TRBV15
TGTGCCATCAAGCGGGGTGCAACTAATGAAAAACTGTTTTTT	CAIKRGATNEKLFF	-	-	TRBJ1-4	TRBV5-4
TGTGCCAGCAGCTTAGGACTAGCGGGAGGGCAGGGCGAGCAGTACTTC	CASSLGLAGGQGEQYF	TRBD2	-	TRBJ2-7	TRBV5-5
TGTGCCAGCAGCCTAAGACTACAGGGTCTCGATGGCTACACCTTC	CASSLRLQGLDGYTF	-	-	TRBJ1-2	TRBV5-6
TGTGCCAGCAGCAAGCAAACAGGGATGGGCACTGAAGCTTTCTTT	CASSKQTGMGTEAFF	-	-	TRBJ1-1	TRBV16
TGCGCCAGCAGCCAAGATTGGGCTACGGGACTAGCGGGGGGGCGATACAATGAGCAGTTCTTC	CASSQDWATGLAGGRYNEQFF	TRBD2	once	TRBJ2-1	TRBV4-3
TGTGCCAGCACCCCGAGGGAGGGGCAGGGGGCGTACGAGCAGTACTTC	CASTPREGQGAYEQYF	-	-	TRBJ2-7	TRBV2
TGTGCTAGTGGTTTTCAGGGGTCAGCCTCTGGAAACACCATATATTTT	CASGFQGSASGNTIYF	-	-	TRBJ1-3	TRBV12-5
TGCGCCAGCAGCTTGGTGATGGGAACCGACTATGGCTACACCTTC	CASSLVMGTDYGYTF	-	once	TRBJ1-2	TRBV5-1
TGTGCCATCAGTGAAGGGCAGGGAACGGGTAGCTACACCTTC	CAISEGQGTGSYTF	-	-	TRBJ1-2	TRBV10-3
TGTGCCAGCAGCTCCACCGCCGACAGGGGAGAGGGCTATGGCTACACCTTC	CASSSTADRGEGYGYTF	TRBD1	-	TRBJ1-2	TRBV28